The sequence of this T cell receptor beta chain was determined in a study of tumor-infiltrating lymphocytes in localized non-small cell lung cancer. Some clones are missing from TCRdb's copy, which holds only in-frame ones; the method was immunoSEQ multiplex PCR. The sample gives some 13,000 clones, 68% of which show up once; roughly a tenth is in the top ten. This clone qualifies as large (0.1 to 1%). Germline V gene lookup returns CDR1 SGHTA and CDR2 FQGNSA. V shed 6 bases, J shed 2 bases, and the junction held 2 bases outside the gene matches. There are 14 residues in the CDR3. The genes are TRBV7-2 and TRBJ2-5, with TRBD2 matching 11 bases. Input material: uninvolved lung tissue not adjacent to the tumor. This TCR derives from a human donor with non-small cell lung cancer. The CDR3 protein is CASRRTSGQETQYF. CDR3 DNA sequence: TGTGCCAGCAGGCGGACTAGCGGGCAAGAGACCCAGTACTTC.